This TCR beta chain was identified in a study of T cells after yellow fever vaccination. Study-wide results and caveats: Post-booster samples contained most primary-vaccination clones (about 95% CD4, 70% to 90% CD8).

Generation of TCR cDNA used 5'RACE template switching (which added a universal primer site and UMIs). TCRdb analysed the 5' RACE reads with MiXCR anew, one entry per CDR3 protein. In the table there are under 400,000 distinct CDR3 sequences, roughly 11% of which are singletons. This clonotype appeared many times. The target antigen is unknown. Germline lookup yields CDR1 MNHEY and CDR2 SMNVEV (reference sequence). The CDR3 length is 13 residues. With V trimmed by 5 bases and J by 5 bases, 5 bases remained unmatched. The clonotype was recovered from a man aged 18 to 35 who received the YFV17D yellow fever vaccine. The material was PBMCs, obtained on the day of the first yellow fever vaccination. The rearrangement joins TRBV27 to TRBJ2-5, with 7 nucleotides matching TRBD1. For the CDR3, the DNA is TGTGCCAGCAGTCTGACAGGGTTGGAGACCCAGTACTTC. Translated, it gives CASSLTGLETQYF.